This note documents a single TCR beta chain sequence. Its specificity is unknown. Assay execution took place at the deep level. TCRdb's copy holds only in-frame clones and misses some; the assay was immunoSEQ multiplex PCR. Among 640,000 or so clones listed, about three quarters were seen once. The sample is drawn from a study of shared clonotypes between healthy human individuals. Overall study results and limits: Non-shared clonotypes displayed generation probabilities falling below those of clonotypes present in all four donors.

Recent acute infections and vaccinations were absent in the healthy HIV-negative adult donors. CDR3 length equals 15 residues. Germline CDR1 and CDR2: MDHEN and SYDVKM. The V segment lost 3 bases and the J segment 8 bases; nucleotides outside the gene matches: 10. The receptor was derived from a woman aged 25 to 39 in good health. The sample comprised memory CD4+ T cells sorted from blood. The subset: CD45RA-negative fraction. The chain is built from TRBV28 and TRBJ1-2; 9 nucleotides match TRBD1. CDR3 amino acids: CASSLGGTGLRGYTF. CDR3 coding DNA: TGTGCCAGCAGTTTGGGGGGGACAGGGCTACGCGGCTACACCTTC.